The clone carrying this T cell receptor beta chain occurred a few times. What it recognizes is unknown. The data stem from a study of early T cells in non-severe SARS-CoV-2 infection. Study-level background: Sequencing input comprised bulk RNA from unsorted whole blood; chain pairing was not available.

Separate cDNA molecules each had unique molecular identifiers attached to them. TCRdb itself ran the 5' RACE reads through MiXCR, one entry per CDR3 protein. This sample carries about 56,000 distinct CDR3 sequences, roughly 16% of them seen once, and the ten largest clones take 4.1%. Study findings and constraints: Matching with VDJdb favored anti-spike CD8 responses (missing private and CD4 specificities).

This specimen was whole blood, taken at baseline. The TCR comes from an adult who was a healthcare worker with PCR-confirmed SARS-CoV-2 infection or an uninfected control (not recorded which).

The CDR3 loop is CASSTGDLNQPQHF. The CDR3 nucleotides are TGTGCCAGCAGCACGGGGGATCTCAATCAGCCCCAGCATTTT. This chain uses TRBV7-9 with TRBJ1-5; weak D call: TRBD1 (5 bases). V was pared by 5 bases and J by 3 bases, with 11 bases between. Germline V lookup: CDR1 SEHNR, CDR2 FQNEAQ (reference sequence). The CDR3 covers 14 residues.